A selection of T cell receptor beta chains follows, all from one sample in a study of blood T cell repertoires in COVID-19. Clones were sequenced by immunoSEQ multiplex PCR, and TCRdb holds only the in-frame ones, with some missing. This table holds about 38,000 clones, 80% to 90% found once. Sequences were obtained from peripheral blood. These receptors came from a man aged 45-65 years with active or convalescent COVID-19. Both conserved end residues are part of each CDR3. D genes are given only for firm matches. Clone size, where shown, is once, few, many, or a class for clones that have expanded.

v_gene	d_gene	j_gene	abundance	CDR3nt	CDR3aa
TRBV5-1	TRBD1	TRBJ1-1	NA	TGCGCCAGCAGCCCTGGGACAGCTGACGCTGAAGCTTTCTTT	CASSPGTADAEAFF
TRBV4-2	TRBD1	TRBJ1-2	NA	TGTGCCAGCAGCCATCCCGACAGGGGGCATGGCTACACCTTC	CASSHPDRGHGYTF
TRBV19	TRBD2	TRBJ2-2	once	TGTGCCAGTAGTATAGGCCCTAGCGGGGGGAACACCGGGGAGCTGTTTTTT	CASSIGPSGGNTGELFF
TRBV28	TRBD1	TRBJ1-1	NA	TGTGCCAGCAGCTCCCAGGGACAGATGAACACTGAAGCTTTCTTT	CASSSQGQMNTEAFF
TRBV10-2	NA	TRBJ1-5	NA	TGCGCCAGCAGTGGGTTGGGGGGAGGGGAGCCCCAGCATTTT	CASSGLGGGEPQHF
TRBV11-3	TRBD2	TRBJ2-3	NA	TGTGCCAGCAGCTTAAAACCTTGGACTAGCGGGAGGCGCACAGATACGCAGTATTTT	CASSLKPWTSGRRTDTQYF
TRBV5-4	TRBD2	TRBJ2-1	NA	TGTGCCAGCAGCTTCACTAGCGGGAGTGAGGATGAGCAGTTCTTC	CASSFTSGSEDEQFF
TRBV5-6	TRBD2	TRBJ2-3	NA	TGTGCCAGCAGCTTGGAAGCGGGAGCTCTCGCAGATACGCAGTATTTT	CASSLEAGALADTQYF
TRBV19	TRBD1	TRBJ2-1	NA	TGTGCCAGTAGTATAGTCCCGGGACAGGGGAGCAATGAGCAGTTCTTC	CASSIVPGQGSNEQFF
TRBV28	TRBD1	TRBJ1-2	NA	TGTGCCAGCAGTTTTTTGACAGGGGCTAACTATGGCTACACCTTC	CASSFLTGANYGYTF
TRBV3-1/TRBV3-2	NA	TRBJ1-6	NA	TGTGCCAGCAGCCTCGGACAGCTTTCACCCCTCCACTTT	CASSLGQLSPLHF
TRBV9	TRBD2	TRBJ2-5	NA	TGTGCCAGCAGCGTGGGTAGCGGGGGGCAAGAGACCCAGTACTTC	CASSVGSGGQETQYF
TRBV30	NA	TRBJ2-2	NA	TGTGCCTGGACCAGGGATTATACCGGGGAGCTGTTTTTT	CAWTRDYTGELFF
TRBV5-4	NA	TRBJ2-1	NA	TGTGCCAGCAGCTTGGCGGCGGGCTCCTACAATGAGCAGTTCTTC	CASSLAAGSYNEQFF